Following are 3 T cell receptor beta chains from one sample sequenced in a study of blood T cell repertoires in COVID-19. This table comes from immunoSEQ multiplex PCR, and its TCRdb copy is limited to in-frame clones, with some not included. Of fewer than 350,000 clones listed, 90% were seen once; the top ten hold approximately 7.5%. Sequencing was carried out using peripheral blood. Every receptor here comes from a woman aged 25-40 years with COVID-19, enrolled during active disease.

This chain joins TRBV13 and TRBJ1-3, with unresolved D. V was trimmed by 2 bases and J by 4 bases, leaving 18 bases between them. Germline V gives CDR1 PRHDT, CDR2 FYEKMQ (reference sequence). The CDR3 extends over 17 amino acids. CDR3 amino acids: CASSLRTFAGRGNTIYF. CDR3 DNA sequence: TGTGCCAGCAGCTTACGTACCTTCGCGGGGAGGGGAAACACCATATATTTT.

Remarks on this clone: Sequence at one end of the junction differs from germline and may be a read error. The J gene is TRBJ2-7, the V gene TRBV7-7; 9 bases are a match to TRBD2. CDR1 is SSHAT and CDR2 is FNYEAQ in the germline V gene (reference sequence). The CDR3 has 15 amino acids. This CDR3 is CASSPYSGSSYEQYF. CDR3 in DNA: TGTGCTAGCAGCCCCTATAGCGGGAGTTCCTACGAGCAGTACTTC.

This rearrangement joins TRBV6-5 to TRBJ1-2, with D possibly matching TRBD1 (5 bases). The ends were cut back, 7 bases at V and 7 bases at J, with 16 bases in the middle. This CDR3 has 13 amino acids. Germline assignment: CDR1 MNHEY and CDR2 SVGAGI. The CDR3 spells CASTRGTGSGYTF. CDR3 in DNA: TGTGCCAGCACTCGGGGGACGGGATCTGGCTACACCTTC.